Shown below are 12 T cell receptor beta chains from a single sample sequenced in a study of T-cell reconstitution after alpha-beta-depleted transplantation in children. Unique molecular identifiers were used to barcode this TCRbeta library. TCRdb re-analysed the PCR reads in MiXCR, keeping a single row per CDR3 protein. This repertoire shows some 450,000 distinct CDR3 sequences, roughly 43% found once; its top ten account for about 30%. Specimen: PBMCs, collected before TCRalphabeta/CD19-depleted stem cell transplant. Receptors originate from a girl aged 2-10 years with aplastic anemia, due to receive a stem cell transplant.

The gene calls are TRBV10-3 and TRBJ2-2; TRBD2 matches 12 bases. This CDR3 has 14 residues. The germline CDR1 and CDR2 sequences are ENHRY and SYGVKD. V lost 8 bases, J lost 5 bases, and 3 bases stayed unmatched. The CDR3 nucleotides read TGTGCCATCGCTGGACTAGCGGGGACCGGGGAGCTGTTTTTT. This sequence encodes CAIAGLAGTGELFF.

The genes are TRBV7-9 and TRBJ2-7; the D gene is possibly TRBD2 (5 bases). CDR1 SEHNR and CDR2 FQNEAQ come from the germline V gene (reference sequence). The CDR3 has 12 amino acids. Trimming shortened V by 6 bases and J by 6 bases, and 12 bases separated the two germline ends. In DNA form, the CDR3 reads TGTGCCAGCAGGTCAGTGGAGGCCGAGCAGTACTTC. As protein: CASRSVEAEQYF.

This clonotype turned up a few times. The chain employs TRBV13 and TRBJ1-5; D gene ambiguous. The CDR3 length is 19 residues. Germline V gene lookup returns CDR1 PRHDT and CDR2 FYEKMQ (reference sequence). V was cut by 5 bases and J by 1 base, with 24 bases left in between. As DNA, the CDR3 is TGTGCCAGCAGCCCCCTCCGGGGAGGGCTATTAGGGAGCAATCAGCCCCAGCATTTT. Its translation is CASSPLRGGLLGSNQPQHF.

As to this clonotype: The CDR3 ends on some other residue instead of the conserved phenylalanine or tryptophan, so this is likely a read error. The chain carries TRBV20-1 and TRBJ2-3; 8 bases are a match to TRBD2. The germline V gene has CDR1 DFQATT and CDR2 SNEGSKA (reference sequence). The CDR3 runs to 16 residues. V shed 2 bases, J shed 6 bases, and the junction held 13 bases outside the gene matches. For the CDR3, the DNA is TGCAGTGCTAGACAAGCCAGCGGGAGAATAGGGGATACGCAGTATCTT. Its translation: CSARQASGRIGDTQYL.

The chain uses TRBV6-5 and TRBJ2-1; maybe TRBD2 (5 bases). The CDR3 loop spans 15 amino acids. Germline CDR1 is MNHEY and CDR2 is SVGAGI. V shed 2 bases and J shed 1 base, with 9 bases lying between them. Here the CDR3 reads CASSYDGESYNEQFF. CDR3 nucleotides: TGTGCCAGCAGTTACGACGGGGAGTCCTACAATGAGCAGTTCTTC.

The J gene is TRBJ2-7, the V gene TRBV15; 9 bases align to TRBD1. Trimming at V came to 3 bases and at J to 3 bases, leaving 9 bases not matched to a gene. The CDR3 runs to 16 residues. The germline V gene encodes CDR1 LNHNV and CDR2 YYDKDF (reference sequence). In DNA, the CDR3 is TGTGCCACCAGCAGTTGGTCGCCGGGACAGGGCTACGAGCAGTACTTC. This codes for CATSSWSPGQGYEQYF.

Only one count was recorded for this clonotype. The CDR3 region is CASSLESIAGGLQETQYF. The CDR3 nucleotides are TGTGCCAGCAGCTTGGAGTCTATAGCGGGAGGTCTGCAAGAGACCCAGTACTTC. The chain carries TRBV5-4 and TRBJ2-5; 10 bases agree with TRBD2. CDR1 and CDR2 (germline): SGHNT, YYREEE (reference sequence). The CDR3 loop spans 18 amino acids. V dropped 0 bases and J dropped 2; count of bases not matched to a gene: 10. Looking up the rest from reference TRBV5-4 and TRBJ2-5 gives the full variable domain: ETGVTQSPTHLIKTRGQQVTLRCSSQSGHNTVSWYQQALGQGPQFIFQYYREEENGRGNFPPRFSGLQFPNYSSELNVNALELDDSALYLCASSLESIAGGLQETQYFGPGTRLLVL.

There are many counts of this clonotype. The rearrangement links TRBV20-1 to TRBJ1-2; TRBD1 aligns across 9 bases. Germline-derived CDR1 and CDR2 are DFQATT and SNEGSKA (reference sequence). V shed 3 bases, J shed 7 bases, and the junction held 3 bases outside the gene matches. The length of the CDR3 is 12 residues. The CDR3 sequence: CSARGTGPGYTF. In DNA form, the CDR3 reads TGCAGTGCTAGGGGGACAGGGCCTGGCTACACCTTC.

The rearrangement uses TRBV24-1 and TRBJ2-2; D gene uncertain. V was shortened by 3 bases and J by 6 bases, with 10 bases between the two germline ends. From germline, CDR1 is KGHDR and CDR2 SFDVKD. The CDR3 length is 14 residues. The CDR3 coding sequence is TGTGCCACCAGTGATCCCCGTTCAGCCGGGGAGCTGTTTTTT. As protein: CATSDPRSAGELFF.

At least ten counts were recorded for this clonotype. This rearrangement joins TRBV7-9 to TRBJ2-4, with D maybe TRBD2 (6 bases). The CDR3 has 17 residues. Per the germline V gene, CDR1 is SEHNR and CDR2 is FQNEAQ (reference sequence). The V end was cut by 5 bases, the J end by 0 bases, with 17 bases between. CDR3 coding DNA: TGTGCCAGCAGCCCGGCTGATATCGGGAGAGCCAAAAACATTCAGTACTTC. As protein: CASSPADIGRAKNIQYF.

The chain couples TRBV5-1 to TRBJ1-5; TRBD1 matches 10 bases. CDR3 length equals 15 residues. The ends lost 4 bases at V and 7 bases at J; junction bases unmatched: 8. CDR1 and CDR2 from the germline V gene are SGHRS and YFSETQ. The CDR3 DNA reads TGCGCCAGCAGCCGCGGGACAGGGGAAGAGCAGCCCCAGCATTTT. Translation: CASSRGTGEEQPQHF. Full variable domain (missing parts from reference TRBV5-1 and TRBJ1-5): KAGVTQTPRYLIKTRGQQVTLSCSPISGHRSVSWYQQTPGQGLQFLFEYFSETQRNKGNFPGRFSGRQFSNSRSEMNVSTLELGDSALYLCASSRGTGEEQPQHFGDGTRLSIL.

The rearrangement joins TRBV6-1 to TRBJ2-7, with TRBD2 matching over 12 bases. The germline gives CDR1 MNHNS, CDR2 SASEGT. Trimming took 5 bases from V and 0 from J; bases not matched to a gene: 8. This CDR3 spans 17 amino acids. CDR3 in amino acids: CASSRLAGGSLSYEQYF. The CDR3, as DNA: TGTGCCAGCAGTCGCCTAGCGGGAGGGTCCCTCTCCTACGAGCAGTACTTC.